Presented here are 23 T cell receptor beta chains from one specimen sequenced in a study of PD-1 blockade in classical Hodgkin lymphoma. The data were produced by immunoSEQ multiplex PCR, yet TCRdb's version contains in-frame clones alone and is incomplete. The top ten hold 9.8% of the sample, which has about 39,000 clones, 70% to 85% seen once. Time point here: cycle 4 day 1 (C4D1), after less than 7 weeks of nivolumab. Relapse after autologous stem cell transplantation occurred in every patient, and brentuximab vedotin exposure varied. The input for sequencing was peripheral blood mononuclear cells (PBMCs), taken before the fourth cycle of nivolumab. These receptors were taken from a human donor with classical Hodgkin lymphoma.

The chain is built from TRBV7-6 and TRBJ2-2, with D perhaps matching TRBD2 (6 bases). The V end lost 1 base, the J end lost 6 bases, and 12 bases lay between the germline ends. Germline V gene sequence: CDR1 SGHVS, CDR2 FNYEAQ. CDR3 length: 15 residues. The chain's CDR3 is CASSLGASGAGELFF. Here the CDR3 DNA reads TGTGCCAGCAGCTTAGGAGCGTCGGGGGCCGGGGAGCTGTTTTTT. Full variable domain (remainder filled in from reference TRBV7-6 and TRBJ2-2): GAGVSQSPRYKVTKRGQDVALRCDPISGHVSLYWYRQALGQGPEFLTYFNYEAQQDKSGLPNDRFSAERPEGSISTLTIQRTEQRDSAMYRCASSLGASGAGELFFGEGSRLTVL.

V usage is TRBV30 and J usage is TRBJ2-2; D uncertain. Trimming took off 3 bases at V and 2 bases at J, with 4 bases between the two ends. This CDR3 has 12 residues. Germline values: CDR1 GTSNPN, CDR2 SVGIG (reference sequence). CDR3 sequence (DNA): TGTGCCTGGAGCGGAAACACCGGGGAGCTGTTTTTT. Protein: CAWSGNTGELFF.

In regard to this clone: One junction end does not reproduce the germline sequence, and a read error may be involved. CDR3 amino acids: CASSVAGTMIHEQYF. CDR3 DNA: TGTGCCAGCAGCGTAGCCGGGACTATGATCCACGAGCAGTACTTC. The rearrangement uses TRBV7-9 and TRBJ2-7, with TRBD2 matching over 7 bases. Germline-derived CDR1 and CDR2 are SEHNR and FQNEAQ (reference sequence). This CDR3 is 15 amino acids long.

This clone was seen only once. This sequence joins TRBV6-5 and TRBJ2-7, with TRBD1 identical over 8 bases. The CDR3 runs 15 residues. Germline V gene lookup returns CDR1 MNHEY and CDR2 SVGAGI. With 5 bases clipped from V and 1 base from J, the junction kept 7 bases outside the gene matches. CDR3: CASSTNRDRSYEQYF. The CDR3 nucleotides read TGTGCCAGCAGTACTAACCGGGACAGGTCCTACGAGCAGTACTTC.

The V call is TRBV21-1, the J call TRBJ2-1; the D segment call TRBD1 is taken from the table without a DNA check. TRBV21-1 is classified as a pseudogene. The CDR3 has 13 residues. CDR3 region: CASSQQGYNEQFF. CDR3 nucleotides: TGTGCCAGCAGCCAACAGGGATACAATGAGCAGTTCTTC.

V gene TRBV7-2 combines with J gene TRBJ2-7; D might be TRBD1 (6 bases). The ends were cut back, 4 bases at V and 5 bases at J, with 18 bases in the middle. CDR1 and CDR2 (germline): SGHTA, FQGNSA. The CDR3 has 15 amino acids. Here the CDR3 DNA reads TGTGCCAGCAGCTCAGGGGTTGGTGGGTATAACGAGCAGTACTTC. Encoded protein: CASSSGVGGYNEQYF.

The chain combines TRBV4-3 with TRBJ1-1; 9 nucleotides align to TRBD1. Germline trimming cut 1 base from V and 7 bases from J; bases unmatched to any gene: 4. Looked up from germline, CDR1 is LGHNA and CDR2 is YSLEER. The CDR3 has 14 residues. The CDR3 DNA sequence: TGCGCCAGCAGCCAAGGCGGGACAGGGCTTGAAGCTTTCTTT. Protein: CASSQGGTGLEAFF.

The chain links TRBV29-1 to TRBJ1-1; D gene ambiguous. This CDR3 spans 13 amino acids. With 1 base removed from V and 6 bases from J, the gap between germline ends came to 12 bases. Germline CDR1 SQVTM, CDR2 ANQGSEA. The CDR3 region is CSVEVGGGAEAFF. CDR3 bases: TGCAGCGTTGAAGTGGGAGGAGGCGCTGAAGCTTTCTTT.

Only one count was recorded for this clone. The rearrangement links TRBV21-1 to TRBJ2-1; the D segment call TRBD2 is taken from the table without a DNA check. TRBV21-1 is reported as a pseudogene. This CDR3 is built from 16 residues. CDR3 protein: CASSTYEGGLSFEQFF. The CDR3 DNA reads as TGTGCCAGCAGCACTTATGAGGGGGGGCTTTCTTTTGAGCAGTTCTTC.

The V call is TRBV7-2, the J call TRBJ1-4; the D gene is possibly TRBD1 (6 bases). This CDR3 has 18 amino acids. Per the germline V gene, CDR1 is SGHTA and CDR2 is FQGNSA. Between the trimmed V and J ends, which lost 2 bases and 0 bases, there was a span of 16 bases. In DNA form, the CDR3 reads TGTGCCAGCAGCTTAACAGGGCCCATATTTTCAACTAATGAAAAACTGTTTTTT. Translated: CASSLTGPIFSTNEKLFF.

This clone was seen only once. The CDR3 region has the DNA TGTGCCAGCAGCTCGAGACAGGGGGGTAATGAAAAACTGTTTTTT. As protein: CASSSRQGGNEKLFF. This sequence joins TRBV7-4 and TRBJ1-4, with 9 bases lining up with TRBD1. Germline CDR1 reads SGHVT; CDR2 reads SQSDAQ. The ends lost 4 bases at V and 4 bases at J; junction bases unmatched: 4. The CDR3 length is 15 residues.

The CDR3 is CASSRPGAYNSPLHF. The CDR3 DNA sequence: TGTGCCAGCAGTCGTCCAGGTGCCTATAATTCACCCCTCCACTTT. This chain uses TRBV25-1 with TRBJ1-6; D gene uncertain. Germline V CDR1 and CDR2: MGHDK, SYGVNS. The CDR3 sequence is 15 residues long. Trimming took 5 bases from V and 2 from J, leaving 10 bases between them.

The chain recombines TRBV6-1 with TRBJ2-1, with 9 bases aligning to TRBD1. The V and J ends lost 9 bases and 6 bases, in that order; junction bases with no gene match: 9. Germline CDR1 reads MNHNS; CDR2 reads SASEGT. The CDR3 has 14 residues. The CDR3 coding sequence is TGTGCCAGTCGCGGCTTGGGACAGGGCAATGAGCAGTTCTTC. Its protein product is CASRGLGQGNEQFF.

The rearrangement uses TRBV9 and TRBJ1-1; 7 positions match TRBD1. V shed 3 bases and J 4 bases; nucleotides not matched to a gene: 6. The CDR3 extends over 14 amino acids. The V gene's germline CDR1 is SGDLS and CDR2 YYNGEE. The CDR3 DNA reads as TGTGCCAGCAGCGCAGGGGGTCATGGCACTGAAGCTTTCTTT. Amino acid sequence: CASSAGGHGTEAFF.

This sequence joins TRBV28 and TRBJ1-2; a possible D gene is TRBD1 (5 bases). This CDR3 spans 15 amino acids. Germline V CDR1 and CDR2: MDHEN, SYDVKM. V dropped 2 bases and J dropped 1 base, with 11 bases sitting between them. The CDR3 DNA reads as TGTGCCAGCAGTTTAAGAACAGGAGTTAACTATGGCTACACCTTC. Its translation: CASSLRTGVNYGYTF.

In nucleotides, the CDR3 is TGCGCCAGCAGCCCGATAGGGGGGCAGGGCTATGGCTACACCTTC. This codes for CASSPIGGQGYGYTF. The chain links TRBV4-3 to TRBJ1-2; D might be TRBD1 (6 bases). This CDR3 region has 15 residues. Trimming pared 4 bases from V and 4 bases from J, leaving 16 bases between. In germline, CDR1 is LGHNA, CDR2 YSLEER.

In its sample, this clone ranks as medium-sized. V usage is TRBV6-1 and J usage is TRBJ1-5, with a possible D match to TRBD1 (5 bases). The CDR3 is made up of 15 amino acids. Trimming took off 7 bases at V and 0 bases at J, with 13 bases between the two ends. Germline V gene sequence: CDR1 MNHNS, CDR2 SASEGT. This CDR3 is CASTSGYNSNQPQHF. CDR3 DNA: TGTGCCAGCACCTCAGGGTATAATAGCAATCAGCCCCAGCATTTT.

This rearrangement joins TRBV5-6 to TRBJ1-5; 8 bases are a match to TRBD1. The CDR3 extends over 15 amino acids. V shed 2 bases, J shed 3 bases, and the junction held 4 bases outside the gene matches. Germline V gives CDR1 SGHDT, CDR2 YYEEEE. CDR3 in amino acids: CASSFGRGLNQPQHF. CDR3 nucleotides: TGTGCCAGCAGCTTTGGCAGGGGGCTCAATCAGCCCCAGCATTTT.

This sequence joins TRBV11-3 and TRBJ2-3, with TRBD2 identical over 8 bases. The CDR3 is 16 amino acids. Germline CDR1 reads SGHNT; CDR2 reads YENEEA. V trimming: 0 bases; J trimming: 1 base; junction bases outside the gene matches: 3. The CDR3 reads CASSLDGSGGTDTQYF. The CDR3, as DNA: TGTGCCAGCAGCTTAGATGGTAGCGGGGGCACAGATACGCAGTATTTT.

The chain has TRBV5-1 and TRBJ1-1, with TRBD1 as a possible D gene (6 bases). The CDR3 consists of 15 residues. Trimming left V 4 bases short and J 7 bases short, with 20 bases between. The germline V gene encodes CDR1 SGHRS and CDR2 YFSETQ. CDR3 coding DNA: TGCGCCAGCAGCCCGACCGGGGGGGGCCGATTTGAAGCTTTCTTT. This translates into CASSPTGGGRFEAFF.

This clone qualifies as large. The chain uses TRBV11-2 and TRBJ1-2; TRBD1 matches 9 bases. CDR1 is SGHAT, CDR2 FQNNGV, per germline. The V gene end was trimmed by 10 bases and the J gene end by 8 bases; junction bases not matched to a gene: 8. The CDR3 runs 12 residues. The CDR3 protein is CAIPYRGHGYTF. As DNA, the CDR3 is TGTGCCATCCCGTACAGGGGGCACGGCTACACCTTC. The full variable domain, completed using reference TRBV11-2 and TRBJ1-2, is EAGVAQSPRYKIIEKRQSVAFWCNPISGHATLYWYQQILGQGPKLLIQFQNNGVVDDSQLPKDRFSAERLKGVDSTLKIQPAKLEDSAVYLCAIPYRGHGYTFGSGTRLTVV.

The sample holds a few counts of this clone. J is TRBJ2-2 and V is TRBV19; D may be TRBD1 (6 bases). This CDR3 region has 14 residues. Trimming removed 9 bases from V and 1 base from J, with 12 bases in between. Germline V gene data show CDR1 as LNHDA and CDR2 as SQIVND (reference sequence). CDR3 in DNA: TGTGCCAGCGAGTCGGGACAGAACACCGGGGAGCTGTTTTTT. Its translation: CASESGQNTGELFF.

The chain employs TRBV4-3 and TRBJ2-7, with D perhaps TRBD2 (6 bases). Germline V gives CDR1 LGHNA, CDR2 YSLEER. V was clipped by 1 base and J by 3 bases, with 16 bases between them. This CDR3 is 16 amino acids long. CDR3 residues: CASSQVVGGNSYEQYF. In DNA, the CDR3 is TGCGCCAGCAGCCAAGTGGTTGGGGGGAATAGCTACGAGCAGTACTTC.